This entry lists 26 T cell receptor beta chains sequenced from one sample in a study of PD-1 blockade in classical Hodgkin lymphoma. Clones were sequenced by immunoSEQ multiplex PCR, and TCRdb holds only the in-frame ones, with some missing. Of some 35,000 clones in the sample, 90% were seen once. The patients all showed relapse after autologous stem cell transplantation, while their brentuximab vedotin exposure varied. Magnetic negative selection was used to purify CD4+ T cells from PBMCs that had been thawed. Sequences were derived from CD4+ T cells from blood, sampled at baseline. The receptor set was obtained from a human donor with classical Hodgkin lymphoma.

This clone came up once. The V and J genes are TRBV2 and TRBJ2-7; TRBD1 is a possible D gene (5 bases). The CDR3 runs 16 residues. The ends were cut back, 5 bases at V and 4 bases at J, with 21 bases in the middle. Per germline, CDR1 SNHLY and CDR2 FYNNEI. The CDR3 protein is CASSNTGSFWNYEQYF. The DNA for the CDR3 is TGTGCCAGCAGTAACACAGGCTCCTTCTGGAATTACGAGCAGTACTTC.

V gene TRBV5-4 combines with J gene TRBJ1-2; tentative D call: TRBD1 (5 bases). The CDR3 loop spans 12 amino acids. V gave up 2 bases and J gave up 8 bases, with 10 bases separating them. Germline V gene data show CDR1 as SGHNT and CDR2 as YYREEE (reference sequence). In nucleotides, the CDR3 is TGTGCCAGCAGCTTCTTGGACAACGGCTACACCTTC. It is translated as CASSFLDNGYTF.

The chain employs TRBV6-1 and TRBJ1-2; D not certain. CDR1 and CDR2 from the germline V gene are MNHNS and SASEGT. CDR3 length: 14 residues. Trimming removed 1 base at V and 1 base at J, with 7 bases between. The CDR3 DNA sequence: TGTGCCAGCAGTGAAGGATTGATTAACTATGGCTACACCTTC. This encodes CASSEGLINYGYTF.

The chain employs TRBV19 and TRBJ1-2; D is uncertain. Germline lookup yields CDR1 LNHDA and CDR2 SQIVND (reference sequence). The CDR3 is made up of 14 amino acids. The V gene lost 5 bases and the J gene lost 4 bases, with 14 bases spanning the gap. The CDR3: CASSFSGDSYGYTF. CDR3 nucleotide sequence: TGTGCCAGTAGTTTCAGCGGGGATAGCTATGGCTACACCTTC.

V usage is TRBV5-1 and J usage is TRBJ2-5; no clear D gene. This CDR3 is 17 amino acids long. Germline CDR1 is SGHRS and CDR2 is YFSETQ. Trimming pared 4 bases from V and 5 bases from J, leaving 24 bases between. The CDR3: CASSRSPPNRETETQYF. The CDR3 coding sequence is TGCGCCAGCAGCCGTAGCCCCCCTAATCGTGAGACGGAGACCCAGTACTTC.

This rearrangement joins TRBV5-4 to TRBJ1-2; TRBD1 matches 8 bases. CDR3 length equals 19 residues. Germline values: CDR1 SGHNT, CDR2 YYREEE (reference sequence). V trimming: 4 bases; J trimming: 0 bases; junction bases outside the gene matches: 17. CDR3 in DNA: TGTGCCAGCAGCCCCGGGGGGGGACTGGGACAGGTGTCTAACTATGGCTACACCTTC. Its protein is CASSPGGGLGQVSNYGYTF.

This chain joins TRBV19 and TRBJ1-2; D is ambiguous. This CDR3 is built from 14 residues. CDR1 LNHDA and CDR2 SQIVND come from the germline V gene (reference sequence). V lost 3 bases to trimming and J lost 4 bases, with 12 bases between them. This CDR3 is CASSIFGRFYGYTF. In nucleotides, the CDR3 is TGTGCCAGTAGTATCTTTGGCAGATTCTATGGCTACACCTTC.

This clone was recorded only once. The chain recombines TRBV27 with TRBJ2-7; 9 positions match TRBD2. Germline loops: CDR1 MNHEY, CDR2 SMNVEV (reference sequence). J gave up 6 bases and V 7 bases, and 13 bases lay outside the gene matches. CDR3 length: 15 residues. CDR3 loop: CASTLQAGGFSEQYF. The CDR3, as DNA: TGTGCCAGCACCCTACAGGCGGGAGGGTTCAGCGAGCAGTACTTC.

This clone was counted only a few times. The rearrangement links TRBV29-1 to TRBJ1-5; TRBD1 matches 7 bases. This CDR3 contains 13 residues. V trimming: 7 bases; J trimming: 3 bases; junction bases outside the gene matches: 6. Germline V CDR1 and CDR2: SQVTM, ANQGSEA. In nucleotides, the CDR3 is TGCAGCGCCTCGGACAGGAACAATCAGCCCCAGCATTTT. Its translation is CSASDRNNQPQHF.

As DNA, the CDR3 is TGTGCCAGCAGTATGCAGGGACCTAACTATGGCTACACCTTC. This encodes CASSMQGPNYGYTF. The genes are TRBV5-4 and TRBJ1-2, with D possibly matching TRBD1 (5 bases). This CDR3 has 14 amino acids. V dropped 5 bases and J dropped 0 bases, with 11 bases sitting between them. Germline V gene data show CDR1 as SGHNT and CDR2 as YYREEE (reference sequence). Based on the CDR3 plus reference TRBV5-4 and TRBJ1-2, the full variable domain is ETGVTQSPTHLIKTRGQQVTLRCSSQSGHNTVSWYQQALGQGPQFIFQYYREEENGRGNFPPRFSGLQFPNYSSELNVNALELDDSALYLCASSMQGPNYGYTFGSGTRLTVV.

In nucleotides, the CDR3 is TGTGCCAGCAGTGACTTACTAAGAAAAAACATTCAGTACTTC. Amino acid sequence: CASSDLLRKNIQYF. The chain has TRBV2 and TRBJ2-4; D unresolved. The V gene's germline CDR1 is SNHLY and CDR2 FYNNEI. CDR3 length: 14 amino acids. V was trimmed by 3 bases and J by 4 bases, leaving 10 bases between them.

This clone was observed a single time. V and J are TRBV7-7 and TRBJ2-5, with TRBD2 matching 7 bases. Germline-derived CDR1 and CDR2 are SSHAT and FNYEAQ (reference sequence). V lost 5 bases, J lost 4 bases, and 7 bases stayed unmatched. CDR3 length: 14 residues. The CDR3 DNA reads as TGTGCCAGCAGCCCCTGGACTAGTCGAGAGACCCAGTACTTC. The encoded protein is CASSPWTSRETQYF.

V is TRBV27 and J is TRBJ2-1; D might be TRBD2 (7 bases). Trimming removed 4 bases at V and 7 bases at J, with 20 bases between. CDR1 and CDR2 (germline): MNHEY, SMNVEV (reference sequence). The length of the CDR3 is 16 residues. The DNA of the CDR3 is TGTGCCAGCAGTTATCTGGGGGGCGGGGGCCGTAATGAGCAGTTCTTC. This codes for CASSYLGGGGRNEQFF.

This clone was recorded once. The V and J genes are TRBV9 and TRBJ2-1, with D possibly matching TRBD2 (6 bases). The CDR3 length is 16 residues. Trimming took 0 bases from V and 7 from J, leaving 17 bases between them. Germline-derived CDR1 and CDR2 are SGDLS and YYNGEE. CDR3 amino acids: CASSVEVTSLLNEQFF. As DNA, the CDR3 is TGTGCCAGCAGCGTAGAGGTCACTAGCCTCTTGAATGAGCAGTTCTTC.

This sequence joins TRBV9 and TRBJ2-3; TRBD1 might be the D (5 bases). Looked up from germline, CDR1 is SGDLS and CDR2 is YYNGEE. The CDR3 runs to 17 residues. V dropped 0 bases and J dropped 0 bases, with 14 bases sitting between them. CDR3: CASSVAGAPTSTDTQYF. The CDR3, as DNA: TGTGCCAGCAGCGTAGCTGGGGCTCCCACTAGCACAGATACGCAGTATTTT. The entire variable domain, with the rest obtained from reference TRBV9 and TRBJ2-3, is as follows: DSGVTQTPKHLITATGQRVTLRCSPRSGDLSVYWYQQSLDQGLQFLIQYYNGEERAKGNILERFSAQQFPDLHSELNLSSLELGDSALYFCASSVAGAPTSTDTQYFGPGTRLTVL.

The CDR3, as DNA: TGCGCCAGCAGTGTCGGCTTTCGAATCGACGAGCAGTACTTC. Translating it yields CASSVGFRIDEQYF. The V call is TRBV5-1, the J call TRBJ2-7; D gene ambiguous. The CDR3 totals 14 residues. Trimming cost V 5 bases and J 5 bases, with 17 bases left between them. Germline V lookup: CDR1 SGHRS, CDR2 YFSETQ.

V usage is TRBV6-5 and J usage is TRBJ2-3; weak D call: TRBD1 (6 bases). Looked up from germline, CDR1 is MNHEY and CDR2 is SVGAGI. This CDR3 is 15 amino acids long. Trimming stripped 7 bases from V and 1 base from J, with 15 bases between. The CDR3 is CASTRGRGGTDTQYF. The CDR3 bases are TGTGCCAGCACCCGAGGCAGGGGAGGCACAGATACGCAGTATTTT.

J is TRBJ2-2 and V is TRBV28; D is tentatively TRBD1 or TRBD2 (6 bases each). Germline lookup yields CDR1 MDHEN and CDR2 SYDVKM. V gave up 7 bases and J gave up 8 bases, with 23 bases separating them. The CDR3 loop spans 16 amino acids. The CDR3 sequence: CASTTWGAITHGELFF. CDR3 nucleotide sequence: TGTGCCAGCACCACTTGGGGGGCCATTACTCATGGGGAGCTGTTTTTT.

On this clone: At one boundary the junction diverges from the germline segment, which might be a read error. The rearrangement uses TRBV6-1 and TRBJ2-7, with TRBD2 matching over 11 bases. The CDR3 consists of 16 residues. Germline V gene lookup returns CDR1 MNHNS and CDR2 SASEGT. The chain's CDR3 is CASREVLAGDNYEQYF. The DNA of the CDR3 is TGTGCCAGCAGGGAAGTACTAGCGGGAGACAACTACGAGCAGTACTTC.

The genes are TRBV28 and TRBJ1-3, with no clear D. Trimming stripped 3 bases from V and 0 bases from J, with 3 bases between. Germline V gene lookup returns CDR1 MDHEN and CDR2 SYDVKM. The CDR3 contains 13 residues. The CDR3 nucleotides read TGTGCCAGCAGTTTGCTCTCTGGAAACACCATATATTTT. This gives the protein CASSLLSGNTIYF.

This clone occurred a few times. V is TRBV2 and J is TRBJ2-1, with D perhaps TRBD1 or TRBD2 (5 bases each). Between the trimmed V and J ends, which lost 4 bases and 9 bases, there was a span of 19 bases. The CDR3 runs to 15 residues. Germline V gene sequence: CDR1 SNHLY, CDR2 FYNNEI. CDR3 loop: CASSAVGLEGPEQFF. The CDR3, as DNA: TGTGCCAGCAGTGCTGTAGGGCTAGAGGGACCTGAGCAGTTCTTC.

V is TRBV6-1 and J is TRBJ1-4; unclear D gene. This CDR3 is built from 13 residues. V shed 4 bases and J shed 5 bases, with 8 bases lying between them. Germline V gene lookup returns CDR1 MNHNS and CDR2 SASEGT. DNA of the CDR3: TGTGCCAGCAGTGCCATCAGAAATGAAAAACTGTTTTTT. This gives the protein CASSAIRNEKLFF.

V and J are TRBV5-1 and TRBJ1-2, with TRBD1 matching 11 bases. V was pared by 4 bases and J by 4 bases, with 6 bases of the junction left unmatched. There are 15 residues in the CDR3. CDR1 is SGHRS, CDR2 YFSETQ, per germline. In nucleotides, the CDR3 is TGCGCCAGCAGCGGGCGGACAGGGGGCGCCTATGGCTACACCTTC. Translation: CASSGRTGGAYGYTF.

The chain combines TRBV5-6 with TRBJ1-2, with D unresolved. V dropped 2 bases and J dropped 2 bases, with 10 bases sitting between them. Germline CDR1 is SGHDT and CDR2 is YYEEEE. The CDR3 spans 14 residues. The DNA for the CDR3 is TGTGCCAGCAGCTTCTCCAGGCCGAACTATGGCTACACCTTC. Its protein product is CASSFSRPNYGYTF. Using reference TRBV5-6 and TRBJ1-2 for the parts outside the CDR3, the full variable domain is DAGVTQSPTHLIKTRGQQVTLRCSPKSGHDTVSWYQQALGQGPQFIFQYYEEEERQRGNFPDRFSGHQFPNYSSELNVNALLLGDSALYLCASSFSRPNYGYTFGSGTRLTVV.

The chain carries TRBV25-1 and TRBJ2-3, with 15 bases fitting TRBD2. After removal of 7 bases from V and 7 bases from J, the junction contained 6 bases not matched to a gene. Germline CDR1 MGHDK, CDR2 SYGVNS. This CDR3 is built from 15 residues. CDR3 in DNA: TGTGCCAGCACCCCCGGGACTAGCGGGAGGTATACGCAGTATTTT. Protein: CASTPGTSGRYTQYF.

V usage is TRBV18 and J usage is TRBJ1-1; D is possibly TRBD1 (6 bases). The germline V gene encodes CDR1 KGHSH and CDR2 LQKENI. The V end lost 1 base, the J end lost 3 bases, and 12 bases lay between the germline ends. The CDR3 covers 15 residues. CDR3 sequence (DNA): TGTGCCAGCTCACCACGGGGGGCTTACGACACTGAAGCTTTCTTT. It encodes CASSPRGAYDTEAFF.